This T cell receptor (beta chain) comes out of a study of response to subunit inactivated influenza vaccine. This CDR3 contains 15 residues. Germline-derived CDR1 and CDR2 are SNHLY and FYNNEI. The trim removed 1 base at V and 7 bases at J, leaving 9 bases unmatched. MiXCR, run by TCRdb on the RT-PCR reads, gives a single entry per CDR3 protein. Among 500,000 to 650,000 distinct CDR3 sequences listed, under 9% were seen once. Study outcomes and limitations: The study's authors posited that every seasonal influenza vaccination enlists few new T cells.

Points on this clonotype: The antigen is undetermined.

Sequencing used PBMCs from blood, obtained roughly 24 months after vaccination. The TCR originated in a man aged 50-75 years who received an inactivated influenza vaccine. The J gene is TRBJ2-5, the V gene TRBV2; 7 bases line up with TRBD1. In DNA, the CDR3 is TGTGCCAGCAGTGAAGGCATACGACAGGGAAGGACCCAGTACTTC. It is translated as CASSEGIRQGRTQYF.